What follows are 5 T cell receptor beta chains derived from one specimen sequenced in a study of T cell repertoires in cytomegalovirus infection. TCRdb re-analysed the reads in MiXCR, keeping a single row per CDR3 protein. The top ten clones hold 3.5% to 4.5% of a sample with roughly 300,000 distinct CDR3 sequences, 8% to 10% of them seen once. Sample: PBMCs. These receptor sequences come from a human donor in good health (CMV status not recorded). Some clones in this sample may be carry-over from other donors' samples.

This chain links TRBV6-1 with TRBJ2-3, with D perhaps matching TRBD2 (6 bases). Germline CDR1 MNHNS, CDR2 SASEGT. Trimming pared 8 bases from V and 7 bases from J, leaving 25 bases between. The CDR3 is made up of 16 amino acids. This CDR3 reads CASVPDYLSEGNTQYF. The CDR3 DNA follows: TGTGCCAGCGTCCCGGACTACCTCAGTGAAGGAAATACGCAGTATTTT.

The chain uses TRBV7-4 and TRBJ1-6; D unresolved. Trimming cost V 3 bases and J 8 bases, with 11 bases left between them. The CDR3 has 14 residues. The V gene's germline CDR1 is SGHVT and CDR2 SQSDAQ. In nucleotides, the CDR3 is TGTGCCAGCAGCTTCCAGGCCCACCATTCACCCCTCCACTTT. Amino acids: CASSFQAHHSPLHF.

This clonotype was counted at least ten times. This chain connects TRBV7-2 to TRBJ2-7, with D maybe TRBD1 (6 bases). Germline V CDR1 and CDR2: SGHTA, FQGNSA. This CDR3 is built from 15 residues. The V and J ends lost 4 bases and 1 base respectively, with 14 bases between them. In DNA form, the CDR3 reads TGTGCCAGCAGCTGGGATAGGGGGAGTTCCTACGAGCAGTACTTC. It yields the protein CASSWDRGSSYEQYF.

This clonotype occurred many times. The genes are TRBV7-2 and TRBJ2-3; perhaps D is TRBD1 or TRBD2 (5 bases each). The CDR3 runs 15 residues. From germline, CDR1 is SGHTA and CDR2 FQGNSA. V was trimmed by 7 bases and J by 5 bases, leaving 19 bases between them. In DNA form, the CDR3 reads TGTGCCAGCACCACCCGGGGCAGCCGGAGAGATACGCAGTATTTT. This gives the protein CASTTRGSRRDTQYF. Combining the CDR3 with reference TRBV7-2 and TRBJ2-3 gives the whole variable domain GAGVSQSPSNKVTEKGKDVELRCDPISGHTALYWYRQSLGQGLEFLIYFQGNSAPDKSGLPSDRFSAERTGGSVSTLTIQRTQQEDSAVYLCASTTRGSRRDTQYFGPGTRLTVL.

The V call is TRBV15, the J call TRBJ1-4; D ambiguous. The V and J ends lost 8 bases and 4 bases respectively, with 11 bases between them. Germline V gene sequence: CDR1 LNHNV, CDR2 YYDKDF (reference sequence). This CDR3 comprises 13 residues. CDR3 nucleotides: TGTGCCACCTCCGCCGGAGTTAATGAAAAACTGTTTTTT. This encodes CATSAGVNEKLFF. Full variable domain (missing parts from reference TRBV15 and TRBJ1-4): DAMVIQNPRYQVTQFGKPVTLSCSQTLNHNVMYWYQQKSSQAPKLLFHYYDKDFNNEADTPDNFQSRRPNTSFCFLDIRSPGLGDTAMYLCATSAGVNEKLFFGSGTQLSVL.